One and the same sample provided the 5 T cell receptor beta chains below, sequenced in a study of blood T cells in healthy people across ages. With a J-beta primer mix and a sample-barcoded 5' primer, a second PCR ran 7 to 11 cycles. TCRdb analysed the 5' RACE reads with MiXCR anew, one entry per CDR3 protein. This table has 870,000 or so distinct CDR3 sequences, less than 35% appearing once. The source material was blood. The receptor source for this set is a woman older than 75 in good health.

The genes are TRBV11-2 and TRBJ2-7; possibly TRBD2 for D (6 bases). This CDR3 has 15 amino acids. Per the germline V gene, CDR1 is SGHAT and CDR2 is FQNNGV. The V end was cut by 5 bases, the J end by 2 bases, with 16 bases between. CDR3 coding DNA: TGTGCCAGCAGCCTGACGACTGGGGGGACCTACGAGCAGTACTTC. This sequence encodes CASSLTTGGTYEQYF.

This clonotype was detected many times. The rearrangement joins TRBV7-2 to TRBJ2-5, with 8 positions matching TRBD2. Looked up from germline, CDR1 is SGHTA and CDR2 is FQGNSA. The V and J ends lost 5 bases and 9 bases, in that order; junction bases with no gene match: 14. The CDR3 spans 15 residues. The CDR3 spells CASSPGGGRGDSQYF. Written as DNA, the CDR3 is TGTGCCAGCAGCCCGGGCGGGGGGCGGGGGGACTCCCAGTACTTC. Full variable domain (outside the CDR3, taken from reference TRBV7-2 and TRBJ2-5): GAGVSQSPSNKVTEKGKDVELRCDPISGHTALYWYRQSLGQGLEFLIYFQGNSAPDKSGLPSDRFSAERTGGSVSTLTIQRTQQEDSAVYLCASSPGGGRGDSQYFGPGTRLLVL.

The sample holds a few counts of this clonotype. The J gene is TRBJ1-2, the V gene TRBV12-3 or TRBV12-4; D unresolved. Trimming stripped 3 bases from V and 6 bases from J, with 8 bases between. The CDR3 is made up of 12 amino acids. This CDR3 is CASSFLGNGYTF. DNA of the CDR3: TGTGCCAGCAGTTTTCTGGGAAATGGCTACACCTTC.

This clonotype was counted between two and nine times. DNA of the CDR3: TGTGCCACGTGCGTGAGGGCAGGTCCCATGAACACTGAAGCTTTCTTT. This codes for CATCVRAGPMNTEAFF. The chain uses TRBV7-8 and TRBJ1-1; unclear D gene. With 10 bases removed from V and 0 bases from J, the gap between germline ends came to 21 bases. CDR3 length equals 16 residues. Germline V gene sequence: CDR1 SGHVS, CDR2 FQNEAQ.

This clonotype was seen a handful of times. The chain joins TRBV18 to TRBJ2-1; the D gene is possibly TRBD1 (5 bases). The V end lost 1 base, the J end lost 6 bases, and 13 bases lay between the germline ends. From germline, CDR1 is KGHSH and CDR2 LQKENI. The CDR3 consists of 15 residues. CDR3: CASSPRKGSGNEQFF. The CDR3 nucleotides are TGTGCCAGCTCACCACGAAAGGGGTCAGGCAATGAGCAGTTCTTC. Drawing the rest from reference TRBV18 and TRBJ2-1, the complete variable domain is NAGVMQNPRHLVRRRGQEARLRCSPMKGHSHVYWYRQLPEEGLKFMVYLQKENIIDESGMPKERFSAEFPKEGPSILRIQQVVRGDSAAYFCASSPRKGSGNEQFFGPGTRLTVL.